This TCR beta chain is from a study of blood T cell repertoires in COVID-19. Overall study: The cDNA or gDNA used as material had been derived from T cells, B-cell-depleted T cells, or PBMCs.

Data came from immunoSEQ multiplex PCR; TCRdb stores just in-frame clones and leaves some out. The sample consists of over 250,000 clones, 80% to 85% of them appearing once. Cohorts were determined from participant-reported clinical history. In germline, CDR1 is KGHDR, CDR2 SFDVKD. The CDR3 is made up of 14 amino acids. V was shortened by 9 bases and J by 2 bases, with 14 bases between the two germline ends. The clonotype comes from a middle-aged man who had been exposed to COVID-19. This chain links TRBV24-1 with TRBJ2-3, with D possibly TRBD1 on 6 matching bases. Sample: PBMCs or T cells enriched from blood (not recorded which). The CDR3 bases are TGTGCCACCGACACAGGACAGTTCACAGATACGCAGTATTTT. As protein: CATDTGQFTDTQYF.